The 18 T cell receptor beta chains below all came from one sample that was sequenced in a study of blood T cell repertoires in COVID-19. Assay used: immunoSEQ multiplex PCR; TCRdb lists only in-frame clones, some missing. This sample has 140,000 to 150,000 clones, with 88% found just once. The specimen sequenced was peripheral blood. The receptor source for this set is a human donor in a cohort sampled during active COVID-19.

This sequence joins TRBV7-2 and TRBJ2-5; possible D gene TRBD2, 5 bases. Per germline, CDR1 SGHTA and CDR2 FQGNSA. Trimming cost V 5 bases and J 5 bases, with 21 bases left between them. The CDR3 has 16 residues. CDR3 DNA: TGTGCCAGCAGCCCATCTCCCGGGGTCAAGACCGAGACCCAGTACTTC. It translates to CASSPSPGVKTETQYF.

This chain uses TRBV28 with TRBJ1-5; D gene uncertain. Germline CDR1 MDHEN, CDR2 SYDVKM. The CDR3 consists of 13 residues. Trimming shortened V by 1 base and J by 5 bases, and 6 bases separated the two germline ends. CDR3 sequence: CASSLLGDQPQHF. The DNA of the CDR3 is TGTGCCAGCAGTTTATTGGGAGATCAGCCCCAGCATTTT.

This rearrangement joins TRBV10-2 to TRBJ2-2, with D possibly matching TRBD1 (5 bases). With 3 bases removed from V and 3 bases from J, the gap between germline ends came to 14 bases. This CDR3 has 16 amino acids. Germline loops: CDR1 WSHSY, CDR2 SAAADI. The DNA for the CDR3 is TGCGCCAGCAGTGAAGTTCAGGACACTTACACCGGGGAGCTGTTTTTT. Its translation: CASSEVQDTYTGELFF.

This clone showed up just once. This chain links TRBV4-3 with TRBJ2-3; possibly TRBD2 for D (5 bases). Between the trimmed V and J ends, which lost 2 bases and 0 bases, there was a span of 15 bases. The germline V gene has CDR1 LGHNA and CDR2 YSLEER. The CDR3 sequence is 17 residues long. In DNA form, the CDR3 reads TGCGCCAGCAGCCAATCCCCTACTAGAGCCAGCACAGATACGCAGTATTTT. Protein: CASSQSPTRASTDTQYF.

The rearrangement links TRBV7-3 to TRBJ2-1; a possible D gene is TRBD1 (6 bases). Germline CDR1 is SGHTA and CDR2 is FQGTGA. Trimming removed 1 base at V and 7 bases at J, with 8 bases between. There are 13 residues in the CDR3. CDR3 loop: CASSLRQENEQFF. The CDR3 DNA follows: TGTGCCAGCAGCTTAAGACAGGAGAATGAGCAGTTCTTC.

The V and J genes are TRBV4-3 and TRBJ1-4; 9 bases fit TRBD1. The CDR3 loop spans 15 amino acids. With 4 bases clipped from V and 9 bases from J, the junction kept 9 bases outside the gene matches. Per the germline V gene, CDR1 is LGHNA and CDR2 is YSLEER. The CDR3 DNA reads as TGCGCCAGCAGCCTCTACCGGGACAGGGAGCAAAAACTGTTTTTT. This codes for CASSLYRDREQKLFF.

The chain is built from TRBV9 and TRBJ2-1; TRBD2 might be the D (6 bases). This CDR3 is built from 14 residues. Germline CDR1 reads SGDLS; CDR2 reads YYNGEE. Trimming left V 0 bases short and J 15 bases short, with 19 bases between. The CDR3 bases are TGTGCCAGCAGCGTAGGTCCGGGAGATGGAATATGGTTCTTC. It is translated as CASSVGPGDGIWFF.

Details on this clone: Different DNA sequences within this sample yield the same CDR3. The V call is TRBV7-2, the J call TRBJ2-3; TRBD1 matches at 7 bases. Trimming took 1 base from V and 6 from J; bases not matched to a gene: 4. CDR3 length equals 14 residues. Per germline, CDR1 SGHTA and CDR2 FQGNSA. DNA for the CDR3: TGTGCCAGCAGCTTAGGAGGGGGCGCGGATACGCAGTATTTT. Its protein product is CASSLGGGADTQYF.

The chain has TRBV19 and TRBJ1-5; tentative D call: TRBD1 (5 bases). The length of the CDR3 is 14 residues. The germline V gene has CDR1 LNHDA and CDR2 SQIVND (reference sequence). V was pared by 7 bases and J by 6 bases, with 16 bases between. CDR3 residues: CASTLTVGPQPQHF. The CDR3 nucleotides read TGTGCCAGTACGCTGACAGTGGGGCCTCAGCCCCAGCATTTT. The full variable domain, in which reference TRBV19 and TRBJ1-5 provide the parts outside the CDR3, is DGGITQSPKYLFRKEGQNVTLSCEQNLNHDAMYWYRQDPGQGLRLIYYSQIVNDFQKGDIAEGYSVSREKKESFPLTVTSAQKNPTAFYLCASTLTVGPQPQHFGDGTRLSIL.

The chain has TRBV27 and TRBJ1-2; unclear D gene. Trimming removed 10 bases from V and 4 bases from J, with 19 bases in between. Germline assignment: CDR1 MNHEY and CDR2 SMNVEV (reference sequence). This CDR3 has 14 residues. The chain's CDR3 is CATTVYKFAYGYTF. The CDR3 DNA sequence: TGTGCCACCACAGTTTATAAGTTTGCCTATGGCTACACCTTC.

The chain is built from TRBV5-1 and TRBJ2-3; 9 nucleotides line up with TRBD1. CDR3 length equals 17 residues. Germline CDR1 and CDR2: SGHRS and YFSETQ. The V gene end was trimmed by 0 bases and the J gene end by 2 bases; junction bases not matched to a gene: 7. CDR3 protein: CASSLEGTGIITDTQYF. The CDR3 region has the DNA TGCGCCAGCAGCTTGGAAGGGACAGGGATAATCACAGATACGCAGTATTTT.

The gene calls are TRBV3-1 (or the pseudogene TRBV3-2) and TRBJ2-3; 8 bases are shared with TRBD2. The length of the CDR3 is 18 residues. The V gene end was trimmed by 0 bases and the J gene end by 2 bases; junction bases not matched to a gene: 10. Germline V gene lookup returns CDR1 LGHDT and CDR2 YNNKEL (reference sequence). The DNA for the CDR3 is TGTGCCAGCAGCCAAGACCGGACTAGCAAACCCCACACAGATACGCAGTATTTT. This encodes CASSQDRTSKPHTDTQYF.

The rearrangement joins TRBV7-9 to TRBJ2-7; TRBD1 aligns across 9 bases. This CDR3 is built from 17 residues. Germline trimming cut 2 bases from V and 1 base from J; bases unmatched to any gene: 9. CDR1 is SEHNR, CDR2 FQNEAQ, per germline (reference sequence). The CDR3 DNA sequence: TGTGCCAGCAGCTTAACCCTTACAGGGGGCTCTTCCTACGAGCAGTACTTC. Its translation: CASSLTLTGGSSYEQYF.

The CDR3 nucleotides read TGTGCCAGCAGCCGGACTAGTTCCACAGATACGCAGTATTTT. Residues: CASSRTSSTDTQYF. This rearrangement joins TRBV4-2 to TRBJ2-3, with 7 bases lining up with TRBD2. The V and J ends lost 4 bases and 2 bases, in that order; junction bases with no gene match: 3. From germline, CDR1 is LGHNA and CDR2 YNFKEQ. The CDR3 loop spans 14 amino acids.

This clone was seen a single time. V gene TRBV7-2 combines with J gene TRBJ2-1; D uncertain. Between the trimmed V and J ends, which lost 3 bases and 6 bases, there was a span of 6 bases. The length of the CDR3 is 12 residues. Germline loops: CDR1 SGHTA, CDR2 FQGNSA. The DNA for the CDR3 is TGTGCCAGCAGCTTCCCTTCCAATGAGCAGTTCTTC. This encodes CASSFPSNEQFF.

The CDR3 here is CASSLDLNQPQHF. Here the CDR3 DNA reads TGTGCCAGCAGCTTGGATCTCAATCAGCCCCAGCATTTT. This chain joins TRBV5-5 and TRBJ1-5; D is uncertain. The CDR3 is made up of 13 amino acids. From germline, CDR1 is SGHKS and CDR2 YYEKEE (reference sequence). Trimming took off 0 bases at V and 3 bases at J, with 4 bases between the two ends.

The CDR3 region is CASSQAGSVLSGANVLTF. The CDR3 bases are TGTGCCAGCAGCCAAGCGGGGAGTGTGCTCTCTGGGGCCAACGTCCTGACTTTC. This rearrangement joins TRBV3-1 (or the pseudogene TRBV3-2) to TRBJ2-6; possibly TRBD2 for D (5 bases). CDR1 LGHDT and CDR2 YNNKEL come from the germline V gene (reference sequence). V lost 1 base and J 0 bases, leaving 13 bases between the germline ends. CDR3 size: 18 residues.

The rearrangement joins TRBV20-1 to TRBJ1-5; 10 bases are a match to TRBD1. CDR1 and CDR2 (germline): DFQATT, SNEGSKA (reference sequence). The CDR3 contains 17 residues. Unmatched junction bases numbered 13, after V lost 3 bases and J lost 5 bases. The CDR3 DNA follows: TGCAGTGCTAGTCGGAGATCCGGGACAGGGGAATATCAGCCCCAGCATTTT. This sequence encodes CSASRRSGTGEYQPQHF.